The next 31 T cell receptor beta chains were all read from a single sample in a study of blood T cell repertoires in COVID-19. Repertoires were generated with immunoSEQ multiplex PCR, while TCRdb's copy carries only in-frame clones and drops some. Of 150,000 to 250,000 clones in the sample, roughly four fifths were seen once. The sequenced sample consisted of PBMCs or T cells enriched from blood (not recorded which). The receptors derive from a man between 35 and 55 years old who had recovered from COVID-19.

The rearrangement uses TRBV19 and TRBJ2-3; D ambiguous. The CDR3 is 16 residues long. CDR1 and CDR2 from the germline V gene are LNHDA and SQIVND (reference sequence). V lost 3 bases to trimming and J lost 2 bases, with 15 bases between them. CDR3 amino acids: CASSISRRLLTDTQYF. DNA for the CDR3: TGTGCCAGTAGTATCTCTAGACGGCTACTCACAGATACGCAGTATTTT.

The chain couples TRBV7-6 to TRBJ2-2, with 8 positions matching TRBD1. The CDR3 is 18 residues long. Germline CDR1 is SGHVS and CDR2 is FNYEAQ. The ends lost 4 bases at V and 1 base at J; junction bases unmatched: 11. The CDR3 DNA follows: TGTGCCAGCAGCTATAGAATTGCGGGGACAGGGAACACCGGGGAGCTGTTTTTT. Protein sequence: CASSYRIAGTGNTGELFF.

This clone appeared a few times. The gene calls are TRBV7-6 and TRBJ2-2; D may be TRBD1 (6 bases). V lost 5 bases and J 5 bases, leaving 9 bases between the germline ends. The CDR3 is 13 residues long. The germline V gene encodes CDR1 SGHVS and CDR2 FNYEAQ. The CDR3 sequence: CASSQRGTGELFF. CDR3 sequence (DNA): TGTGCCAGCAGCCAAAGGGGGACCGGGGAGCTGTTTTTT.

CDR3 region: CAWAGQGPSHYEQYV. The CDR3 bases are TGTGCCTGGGCGGGACAGGGGCCATCCCACTACGAGCAGTACGTC. The chain links TRBV30 to TRBJ2-7; TRBD1 matches at 10 bases. Germline loops: CDR1 GTSNPN, CDR2 SVGIG (reference sequence). The CDR3 has 15 residues. J lost 3 bases, V lost 5 bases, and 10 bases had no gene match.

The V call is TRBV7-2, the J call TRBJ2-3; D may be TRBD2 (5 bases). The CDR3 covers 15 residues. V was clipped by 6 bases and J by 0 bases, with 13 bases between them. CDR1 and CDR2 from the germline V gene are SGHTA and FQGNSA. This CDR3 is CASSFTSVSTDTQYF. CDR3 nucleotide sequence: TGTGCCAGCAGTTTCACTAGTGTGAGCACAGATACGCAGTATTTT.

The chain uses TRBV4-2 and TRBJ2-1; 14 nucleotides agree with TRBD2. J gave up 7 bases and V 3 bases, and 5 bases lay outside the gene matches. Looked up from germline, CDR1 is LGHNA and CDR2 is YNFKEQ. The CDR3 is made up of 16 amino acids. DNA of the CDR3: TGTGCCAGCAGCCAGCTCGGGACTAGCGGGAGTAATGAGCAGTTCTTC. This sequence encodes CASSQLGTSGSNEQFF.

J is TRBJ2-3 and V is TRBV5-3; 12 bases agree with TRBD2. TRBV5-3 is an open reading frame whose function is uncertain. The CDR3 contains 20 residues. Losses at the gene ends were 4 bases for V and 0 bases for J; bases not matched to a gene: 15. CDR3 in amino acids: CARSAGPSGRVLLSTDTQYF. The DNA of the CDR3 is TGTGCCAGAAGCGCGGGCCCTAGCGGGAGGGTCCTTTTAAGCACAGATACGCAGTATTTT.

The chain couples TRBV27 to TRBJ1-2; 11 positions match TRBD1. Trimming removed 6 bases from V and 6 bases from J; junction bases left unmatched: 12. The germline CDR1 and CDR2 sequences are MNHEY and SMNVEV (reference sequence). This CDR3 has 16 amino acids. CDR3 amino acids: CASRTYGTGGHHGYTF. The CDR3, as DNA: TGTGCCAGCAGGACATACGGGACAGGGGGACATCATGGCTACACCTTC.

V gene TRBV7-2 combines with J gene TRBJ2-3, with 8 bases identical to TRBD1. The CDR3 has 16 residues. Trimming cost V 2 bases and J 6 bases; bases outside gene matches: 10. The germline V gene has CDR1 SGHTA and CDR2 FQGNSA. CDR3: CASSLQGARSGDTQYF. In DNA, the CDR3 is TGTGCCAGCAGCTTACAGGGGGCGCGGTCCGGGGATACGCAGTATTTT.

The chain has TRBV2 and TRBJ1-2; TRBD1 matches at 7 bases. V shed 6 bases and J 3 bases; nucleotides not matched to a gene: 4. This CDR3 has 13 residues. Germline V gives CDR1 SNHLY, CDR2 FYNNEI. The CDR3 DNA reads TGTGCCAGCAGAATCGGGACAGACTATGGCTACACCTTC. Amino acid sequence: CASRIGTDYGYTF.

The chain employs TRBV19 and TRBJ2-3; 9 nucleotides line up with TRBD1. Germline-derived CDR1 and CDR2 are LNHDA and SQIVND (reference sequence). Losses at the gene ends were 6 bases for V and 4 bases for J; bases not matched to a gene: 11. This CDR3 has 16 residues. DNA for the CDR3: TGTGCCAGTAGCCTTACAGGACAGGGGACGGCAGATACGCAGTATTTT. Its protein is CASSLTGQGTADTQYF.

The genes are TRBV5-5 and TRBJ2-7; 12 nucleotides agree with TRBD1. Looked up from germline, CDR1 is SGHKS and CDR2 is YYEKEE (reference sequence). The CDR3 extends over 17 amino acids. Losses at the gene ends were 4 bases for V and 3 bases for J; bases not matched to a gene: 11. CDR3 residues: CASSPFLGDRGHYEQYV. The CDR3 nucleotides read TGTGCCAGCAGCCCTTTTTTGGGGGACAGGGGGCACTACGAGCAGTACGTC.

DNA for the CDR3: TGTGCCAGCAGCGCGGGACTCGCTAACTATGGCTACACCTTC. Encoded protein: CASSAGLANYGYTF. This rearrangement joins TRBV7-2 to TRBJ1-2; D possibly corresponds to TRBD1 (5 bases). CDR1 and CDR2 (germline): SGHTA, FQGNSA. The V gene lost 5 bases and the J gene lost 0 bases, with 10 bases spanning the gap. The length of the CDR3 is 14 residues.

This clone turned up a few times. V gene TRBV15 combines with J gene TRBJ2-1, with 12 nucleotides matching TRBD2. Germline V gene sequence: CDR1 LNHNV, CDR2 YYDKDF (reference sequence). This CDR3 has 15 amino acids. Unmatched junction bases numbered 5, after V lost 4 bases and J lost 7 bases. The CDR3 DNA sequence: TGTGCCACCAGCACCCGGACTAGCGGGATTAATGAGCAGTTCTTC. Its protein product is CATSTRTSGINEQFF.

The chain joins TRBV18 to TRBJ2-1; D remains unclear. Trimming cost V 3 bases and J 3 bases, with 15 bases left between them. The CDR3 covers 16 residues. Germline CDR1 and CDR2: KGHSH and LQKENI. As DNA, the CDR3 is TGTGCCAGCTCACCTGAGATCCTTCTCGGCTACAATGAGCAGTTCTTC. Translation: CASSPEILLGYNEQFF.

The sample holds a few counts of this clone. The gene calls are TRBV5-1 and TRBJ2-1; 11 bases line up with TRBD2. Germline V gene data show CDR1 as SGHRS and CDR2 as YFSETQ. CDR3 length equals 17 residues. The ends lost 2 bases at V and 9 bases at J; junction bases unmatched: 13. The CDR3 bases are TGCGCCAGCAGCTTACCCTTAGCGGGAGGGCCGGGGGGTGAGCAGTTCTTC. Residues: CASSLPLAGGPGGEQFF.

This clone was observed a handful of times. The chain joins TRBV5-4 to TRBJ1-1; 7 bases are a match to TRBD1. Germline CDR1 reads SGHNT; CDR2 reads YYREEE (reference sequence). With 4 bases clipped from V and 5 bases from J, the junction kept 11 bases outside the gene matches. The CDR3 loop spans 15 amino acids. The CDR3 loop is CASSPDRDKGTEAFF. The CDR3 bases are TGTGCCAGCAGCCCAGACAGGGACAAGGGGACTGAAGCTTTCTTT.

This clone was recorded once. The chain employs TRBV10-3 and TRBJ2-7; possibly TRBD2 for D (6 bases). Between the trimmed V and J ends, which lost 6 bases and 4 bases, there was a span of 16 bases. Germline assignment: CDR1 ENHRY and CDR2 SYGVKD. This CDR3 is 14 amino acids long. CDR3 sequence: CAISRWDSLYEQYF. CDR3 bases: TGTGCCATCAGCCGGTGGGACTCCCTTTACGAGCAGTACTTC.

This chain connects TRBV9 to TRBJ1-2; 7 nucleotides match TRBD1. Trimming at V came to 2 bases and at J to 7 bases, leaving 14 bases not matched to a gene. Per germline, CDR1 SGDLS and CDR2 YYNGEE. The CDR3 has 16 residues. CDR3 residues: CASSVAGLTGISGYTF. The CDR3 DNA follows: TGTGCCAGCAGCGTCGCCGGTTTGACAGGGATAAGTGGCTACACCTTC. The full variable domain, completed using reference TRBV9 and TRBJ1-2, is DSGVTQTPKHLITATGQRVTLRCSPRSGDLSVYWYQQSLDQGLQFLIQYYNGEERAKGNILERFSAQQFPDLHSELNLSSLELGDSALYFCASSVAGLTGISGYTFGSGTRLTVV.

This chain links TRBV20-1 with TRBJ2-5; 7 bases match TRBD2. Trimming took 3 bases from V and 4 from J; bases not matched to a gene: 11. This CDR3 is 15 amino acids long. Germline CDR1 reads DFQATT; CDR2 reads SNEGSKA (reference sequence). CDR3 in amino acids: CSASPLGGRLETQYF. CDR3 DNA sequence: TGCAGTGCTAGTCCCCTGGGCGGGAGACTAGAGACCCAGTACTTC.

V is TRBV11-1 and J is TRBJ2-5, with TRBD1 matching over 7 bases. J gave up 4 bases and V 4 bases, and 3 bases lay outside the gene matches. CDR1 is SGHAT and CDR2 is FQDESV in the germline V gene (reference sequence). CDR3 size: 13 residues. CDR3 bases: TGTGCCAGCAGCTCCGGACAGGTAGAGACCCAGTACTTC. It codes for CASSSGQVETQYF.

This chain connects TRBV28 to TRBJ2-6, with a possible D match to TRBD2 (5 bases). Trimming removed 3 bases from V and 4 bases from J, with 19 bases in between. CDR3 length: 18 residues. Germline CDR1 reads MDHEN; CDR2 reads SYDVKM. The CDR3 spells CASSLMDGRSGGANVLTF. Here the CDR3 DNA reads TGTGCCAGCAGTTTGATGGACGGACGATCGGGAGGGGCCAACGTCCTGACTTTC.

This chain connects TRBV30 to TRBJ1-2; D is undetermined. Germline CDR1 and CDR2: GTSNPN and SVGIG (reference sequence). Trimming took 7 bases from V and 3 from J, leaving 18 bases between them. This CDR3 spans 14 amino acids. This CDR3 is CASESRPGDYGYTF. The CDR3 nucleotides are TGTGCCTCGGAATCCAGGCCCGGGGACTATGGCTACACCTTC.

The CDR3 reads CASRSGGREAFF. The CDR3, as DNA: TGTGCAAGTCGCTCAGGGGGACGGGAAGCTTTCTTT. V usage is TRBV12-2 and J usage is TRBJ1-1; the table's D gene call, TRBD1, was not cross checked with the DNA. TRBV12-2 is a known pseudogene. This CDR3 is built from 12 residues.

The genes are TRBV7-2 and TRBJ2-4; D unresolved. From germline, CDR1 is SGHTA and CDR2 FQGNSA. Trimming stripped 3 bases from V and 9 bases from J, with 15 bases between. The CDR3 spans 14 residues. CDR3: CASSFDSAYGIQYF. CDR3 sequence (DNA): TGTGCCAGCAGCTTTGACTCCGCCTACGGCATTCAGTACTTC.

The CDR3 nucleotides read TGTGCCTGGGACCACGGGGGGTACGAGCAGTACTTC. Its protein is CAWDHGGYEQYF. This chain links TRBV30 with TRBJ2-7; 7 nucleotides align to TRBD2. CDR1 is GTSNPN, CDR2 SVGIG, per germline (reference sequence). This CDR3 comprises 12 residues. Trimming at V came to 5 bases and at J to 4 bases, leaving 5 bases not matched to a gene.

The V call is TRBV24-1, the J call TRBJ2-5; 8 bases are shared with TRBD1. Germline V lookup: CDR1 KGHDR, CDR2 SFDVKD. After removal of 1 base from V and 9 bases from J, the junction contained 6 bases not matched to a gene. This CDR3 spans 14 amino acids. CDR3 bases: TGTGCCACCAGTGATTTCGACAGGGGTCGGGCCCAGTACTTC. The encoded protein is CATSDFDRGRAQYF.

The chain links TRBV7-2 to TRBJ1-5; D is ambiguous. Germline lookup yields CDR1 SGHTA and CDR2 FQGNSA. This CDR3 has 13 amino acids. Trimming stripped 2 bases from V and 5 bases from J, with 7 bases between. CDR3 coding DNA: TGTGCCAGCAGCTTATTTAATTATCAGCCCCAGCATTTT. It specifies CASSLFNYQPQHF.

This clone was observed a few times. The J gene is TRBJ1-6, the V gene TRBV29-1, with D perhaps matching TRBD1 (6 bases). CDR1 is SQVTM, CDR2 ANQGSEA, per germline. This CDR3 spans 13 amino acids. The ends were cut back, 7 bases at V and 2 bases at J, with 9 bases in the middle. The CDR3 bases are TGCAGCGCCCGGACAGCCTATAATTCACCCCTCCACTTT. Translation gives CSARTAYNSPLHF.

The table lists this clone with a few counts. The V call is TRBV6-5, the J call TRBJ2-7; 9 bases fit TRBD1. The V segment lost 5 bases and the J segment 5 bases; nucleotides outside the gene matches: 7. This CDR3 contains 14 residues. Germline V gene lookup returns CDR1 MNHEY and CDR2 SVGAGI. As DNA, the CDR3 is TGTGCCAGCAGTCCCGGGACAGGGAGCGACGAGCAGTACTTC. This encodes CASSPGTGSDEQYF.

V is TRBV30 and J is TRBJ2-7, with TRBD1 matching over 9 bases. The CDR3 is 13 amino acids. Germline V gene lookup returns CDR1 GTSNPN and CDR2 SVGIG (reference sequence). Losses at the gene ends were 7 bases for V and 0 bases for J; bases not matched to a gene: 4. CDR3 amino acids: CAFDRGTSYEQYF. CDR3 DNA sequence: TGTGCCTTCGACAGGGGGACCTCCTACGAGCAGTACTTC.